This T cell receptor (beta chain) was identified in a study of blood T cell repertoires in COVID-19. Some clones are missing from TCRdb's copy, which holds only in-frame ones; the method was immunoSEQ multiplex PCR. This table holds tens of thousands of clones, roughly 88% found once. The V gene end was trimmed by 0 bases and the J gene end by 4 bases; junction bases not matched to a gene: 6. The CDR3 covers 15 residues. Germline loops: CDR1 SGDLS, CDR2 YYNGEE. Sample: peripheral blood. The TCR originated in a human donor in a cohort sampled during active COVID-19. The chain is built from TRBV9 and TRBJ2-7; 8 bases agree with TRBD1. In DNA form, the CDR3 reads TGTGCCAGCAGCGTAGGCATGGGGACAGGTTACGAGCAGTACTTC. This sequence encodes CASSVGMGTGYEQYF.